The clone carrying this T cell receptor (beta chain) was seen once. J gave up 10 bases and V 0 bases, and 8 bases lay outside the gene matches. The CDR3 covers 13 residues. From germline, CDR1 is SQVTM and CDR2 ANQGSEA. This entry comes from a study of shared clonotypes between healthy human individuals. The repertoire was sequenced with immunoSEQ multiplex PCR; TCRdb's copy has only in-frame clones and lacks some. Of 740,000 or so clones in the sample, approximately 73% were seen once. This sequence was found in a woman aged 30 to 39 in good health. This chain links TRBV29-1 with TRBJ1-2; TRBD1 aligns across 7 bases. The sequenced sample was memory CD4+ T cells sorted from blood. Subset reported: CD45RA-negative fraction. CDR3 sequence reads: CSVEEGQRTDYTF. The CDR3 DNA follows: TGCAGCGTTGAAGAGGGACAGCGGACGGACTACACCTTC.